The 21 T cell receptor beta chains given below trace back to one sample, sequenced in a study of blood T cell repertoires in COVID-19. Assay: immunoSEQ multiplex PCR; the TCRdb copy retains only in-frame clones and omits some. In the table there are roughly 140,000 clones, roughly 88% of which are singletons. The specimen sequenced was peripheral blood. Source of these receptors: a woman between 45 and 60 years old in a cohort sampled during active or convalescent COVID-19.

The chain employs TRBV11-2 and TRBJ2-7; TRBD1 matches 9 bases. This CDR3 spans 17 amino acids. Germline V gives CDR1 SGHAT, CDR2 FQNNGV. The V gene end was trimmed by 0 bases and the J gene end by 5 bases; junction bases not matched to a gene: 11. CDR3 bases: TGTGCCAGCAGCTTAGATGGTGGGACAGGGAGGACCCACGAGCAGTACTTC. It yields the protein CASSLDGGTGRTHEQYF. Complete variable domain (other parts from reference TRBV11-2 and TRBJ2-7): EAGVAQSPRYKIIEKRQSVAFWCNPISGHATLYWYQQILGQGPKLLIQFQNNGVVDDSQLPKDRFSAERLKGVDSTLKIQPAKLEDSAVYLCASSLDGGTGRTHEQYFGPGTRLTVT.

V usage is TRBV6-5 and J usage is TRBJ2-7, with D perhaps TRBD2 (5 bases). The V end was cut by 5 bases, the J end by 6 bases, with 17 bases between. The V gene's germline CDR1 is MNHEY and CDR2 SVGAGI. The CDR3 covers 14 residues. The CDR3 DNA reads TGTGCCAGCAGTACGGACGGAGGTCTCAGCGAGCAGTACTTC. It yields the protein CASSTDGGLSEQYF.

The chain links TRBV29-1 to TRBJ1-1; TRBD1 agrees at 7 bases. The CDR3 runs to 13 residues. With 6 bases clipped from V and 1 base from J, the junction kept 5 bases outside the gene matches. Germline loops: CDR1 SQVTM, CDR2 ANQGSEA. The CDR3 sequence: CSVEGQQNTEAFF. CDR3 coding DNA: TGCAGCGTCGAGGGACAGCAGAACACTGAAGCTTTCTTT.

Here the CDR3 reads CASSYAGDTQYF. Written as DNA, the CDR3 is TGTGCCAGCAGTTACGCAGGAGATACGCAGTATTTT. The chain joins TRBV6-6 to TRBJ2-3; the D is unclear. The CDR3 is 12 residues long. Germline loops: CDR1 MNHNY, CDR2 SVGAGI (reference sequence). V dropped 2 bases and J dropped 5 bases, with 5 bases sitting between them.

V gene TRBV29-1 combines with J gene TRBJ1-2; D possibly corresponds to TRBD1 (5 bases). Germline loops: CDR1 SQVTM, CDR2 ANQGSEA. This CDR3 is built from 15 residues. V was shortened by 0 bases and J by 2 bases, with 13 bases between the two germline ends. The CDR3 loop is CSVEEGGGLNYGYTF. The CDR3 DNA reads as TGCAGCGTTGAAGAGGGGGGAGGGCTAAACTATGGCTACACCTTC.

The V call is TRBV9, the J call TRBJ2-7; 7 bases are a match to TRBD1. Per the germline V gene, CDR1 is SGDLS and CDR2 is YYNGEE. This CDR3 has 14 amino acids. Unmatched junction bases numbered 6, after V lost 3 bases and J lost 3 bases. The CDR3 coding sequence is TGTGCCAGCAGCGCGGGGACAGCTCTCTACGAGCAGTACTTC. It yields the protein CASSAGTALYEQYF.

The CDR3 DNA sequence: TGTGCCAGCAGTTACGGGGGCCCCGGCGATCAGCCCCAGCATTTT. Translating it yields CASSYGGPGDQPQHF. J is TRBJ1-5 and V is TRBV6-2 or TRBV6-3; possible D gene TRBD1, 6 bases. V was shortened by 2 bases and J by 5 bases, with 13 bases between the two germline ends. CDR1 and CDR2 from the germline V gene are MNHEY and SVGEGT. The CDR3 has 15 amino acids.

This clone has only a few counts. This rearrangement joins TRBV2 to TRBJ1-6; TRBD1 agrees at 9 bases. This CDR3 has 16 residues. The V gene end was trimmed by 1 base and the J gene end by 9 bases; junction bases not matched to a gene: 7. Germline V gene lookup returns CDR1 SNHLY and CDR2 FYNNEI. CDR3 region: CASSEGWGQGSSPLHF. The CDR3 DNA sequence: TGTGCCAGCAGTGAAGGGTGGGGACAGGGATCTTCACCCCTCCACTTT.

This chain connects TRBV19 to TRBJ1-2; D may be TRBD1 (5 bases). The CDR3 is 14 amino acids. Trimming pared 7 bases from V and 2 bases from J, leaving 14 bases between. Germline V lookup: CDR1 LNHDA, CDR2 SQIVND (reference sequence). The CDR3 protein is CASTTGAGNYGYTF. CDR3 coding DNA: TGTGCCAGTACCACTGGGGCAGGGAACTATGGCTACACCTTC.

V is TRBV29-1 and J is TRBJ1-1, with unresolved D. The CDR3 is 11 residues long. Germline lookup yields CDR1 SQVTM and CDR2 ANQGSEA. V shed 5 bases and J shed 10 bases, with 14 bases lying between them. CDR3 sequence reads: CSVSTRLVAFF. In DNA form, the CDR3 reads TGCAGCGTTTCGACGAGGTTGGTAGCTTTCTTT.

CDR3: CASSLQRGKQQYF. The CDR3 region has the DNA TGTGCCAGCAGCCTTCAGCGGGGGAAACAGCAGTACTTC. V is TRBV6-5 and J is TRBJ2-7; 8 nucleotides match TRBD2. The germline V gene encodes CDR1 MNHEY and CDR2 SVGAGI. Losses at the gene ends were 6 bases for V and 8 bases for J; bases not matched to a gene: 9. The CDR3 spans 13 residues.

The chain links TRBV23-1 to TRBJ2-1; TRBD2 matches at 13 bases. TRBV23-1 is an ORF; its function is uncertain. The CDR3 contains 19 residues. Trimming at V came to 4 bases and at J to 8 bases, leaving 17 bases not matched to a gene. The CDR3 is CASSPSGLAGVGGKDEQFF. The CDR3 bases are TGCGCCAGCAGTCCCAGTGGACTAGCGGGGGTGGGAGGGAAGGATGAGCAGTTCTTC.

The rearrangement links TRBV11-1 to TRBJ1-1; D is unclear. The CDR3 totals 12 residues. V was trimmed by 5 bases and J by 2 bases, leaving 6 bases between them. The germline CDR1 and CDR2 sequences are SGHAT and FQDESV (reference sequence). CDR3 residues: CASSGDNTEAFF. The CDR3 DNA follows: TGTGCCAGCAGCGGAGACAACACTGAAGCTTTCTTT.

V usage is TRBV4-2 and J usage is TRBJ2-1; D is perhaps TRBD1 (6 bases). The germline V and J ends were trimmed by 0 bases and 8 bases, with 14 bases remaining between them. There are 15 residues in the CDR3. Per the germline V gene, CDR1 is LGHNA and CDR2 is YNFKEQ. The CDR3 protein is CASSQESNRADEQFF. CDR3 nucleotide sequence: TGTGCCAGCAGCCAAGAATCCAACAGGGCTGATGAGCAGTTCTTC.

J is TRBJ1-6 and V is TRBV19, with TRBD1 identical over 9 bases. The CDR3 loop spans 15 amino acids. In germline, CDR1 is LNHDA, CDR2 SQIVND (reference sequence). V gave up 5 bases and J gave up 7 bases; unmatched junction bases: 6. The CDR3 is CASSETQGANSPLHF. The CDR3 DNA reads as TGTGCCAGTAGTGAAACACAGGGGGCAAATTCACCCCTCCACTTT.

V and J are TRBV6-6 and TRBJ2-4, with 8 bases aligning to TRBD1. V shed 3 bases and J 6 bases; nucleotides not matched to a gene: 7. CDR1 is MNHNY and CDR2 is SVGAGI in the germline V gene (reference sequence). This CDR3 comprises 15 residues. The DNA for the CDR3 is TGTGCCAGCAGTTATGAGGGGACAGGAGGAAACATTCAGTACTTC. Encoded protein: CASSYEGTGGNIQYF.

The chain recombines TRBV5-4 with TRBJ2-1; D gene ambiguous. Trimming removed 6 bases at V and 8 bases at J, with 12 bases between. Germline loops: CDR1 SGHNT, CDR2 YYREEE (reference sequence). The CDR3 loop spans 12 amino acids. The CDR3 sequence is CASNRAKDEQFF. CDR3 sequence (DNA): TGTGCCAGCAATAGAGCGAAGGATGAGCAGTTCTTC.

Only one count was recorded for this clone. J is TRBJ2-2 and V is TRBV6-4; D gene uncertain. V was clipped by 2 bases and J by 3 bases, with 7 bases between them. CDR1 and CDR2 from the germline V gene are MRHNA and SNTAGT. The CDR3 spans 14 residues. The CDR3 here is CASSDQEYTGELFF. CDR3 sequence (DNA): TGTGCCAGCAGTGACCAGGAATACACCGGGGAGCTGTTTTTT.

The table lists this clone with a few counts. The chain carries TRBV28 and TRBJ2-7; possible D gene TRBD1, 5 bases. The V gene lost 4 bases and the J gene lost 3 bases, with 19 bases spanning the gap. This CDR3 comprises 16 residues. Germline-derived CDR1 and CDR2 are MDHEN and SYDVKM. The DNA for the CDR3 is TGTGCCAGCAGTTACCCCGTCGGGTCCACAGGCTACGAGCAGTACTTC. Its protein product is CASSYPVGSTGYEQYF.

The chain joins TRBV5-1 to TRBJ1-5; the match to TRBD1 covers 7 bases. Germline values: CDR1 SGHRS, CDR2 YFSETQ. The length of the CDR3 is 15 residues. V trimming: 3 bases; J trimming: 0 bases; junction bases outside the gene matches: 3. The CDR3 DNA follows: TGCGCCAGCAGCTCGACAGGGAATAGCAATCAGCCCCAGCATTTT. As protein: CASSSTGNSNQPQHF.

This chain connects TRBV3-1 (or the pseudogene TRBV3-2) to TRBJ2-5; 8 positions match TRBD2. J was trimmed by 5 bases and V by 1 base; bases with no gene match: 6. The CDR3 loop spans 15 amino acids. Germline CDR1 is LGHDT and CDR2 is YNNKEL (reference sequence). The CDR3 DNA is TGTGCCAGCAGCCAAGGCCCGGGGGGGCGGGAGACCCAGTACTTC. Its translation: CASSQGPGGRETQYF.